Included here is one T cell receptor (beta chain) sequence, with context. This entry is derived from a study of blood T cell repertoires in COVID-19. Overall study: COVID-19 samples, acute and convalescent, were from the United States, Italy and Spain. The analysed material was cDNA or gDNA that came from T cells, B-cell-depleted T cells, or PBMCs.

The CDR3 sequence is 14 residues long. The ends lost 3 bases at V and 8 bases at J; junction bases unmatched: 8. Germline values: CDR1 DFQATT, CDR2 SNEGSKA (reference sequence). In the original workflow: Reference gene primer amplification gave nucleated cell count estimates. The assay was immunoSEQ multiplex PCR, and TCRdb's table has in-frame clones only and misses some. For V, J and clone size, that table is used; D and trimming come from the DNA. This table has some 38,000 clones, about 88% appearing once. The V and J genes are TRBV20-1 and TRBJ2-1, with TRBD2 matching 9 bases. This TCR was recovered from a man aged 65-85 years with acute or convalescent COVID-19. The specimen sequenced was peripheral blood. The CDR3 reads CSASRLAVGHEQFF. CDR3 DNA: TGCAGTGCTAGTCGACTAGCGGTGGGTCATGAGCAGTTCTTC.